This T cell receptor beta chain emerged from a study of blood T cell repertoires in COVID-19 (dated by TCRdb to 2019 to 2021). Context from the whole study: Samples covering the acute and convalescent phases of COVID-19 were provided by collaborators in the United States, Italy and Spain. The material from the prospective study consisted of cDNA or gDNA derived from T cells, B-cell-depleted T cells, or PBMCs. Deeply sampled blood TCRbeta repertoires from subjects exposed to, actively infected with, or recovered from COVID-19 were included in the dataset. A freely available public database, intended as a resource for researchers studying the immune response to SARS-CoV-2, is where the repertoires were released. The samples were drawn from two sources: the first 160 participants of the ongoing ImmuneRACE study, and over 950 subjects contributed by 6 global collaborators. Sample metadata almost always included a de-identified subject ID, COVID-19 status, age in years and sex. Where HLA class I and class II types were available, the types were taken from metadata supplied by the sample provider, not from assay-based typing.

Regarding this clone: Which antigen it targets is not known. No quality values exist for individual bases; no much larger clone is one base distant.

The paper as a whole reports these results and caveats: How much clinical and demographic metadata was included differed by source and by participant, and the metadata was provided uncurated.

Collaborating institutions collected whole blood in K2EDTA tubes following their own protocols. For TCRbeta analysis, collaborators shipped samples as frozen whole blood, isolated PBMCs, or DNA extracted from either of those sample types. TCRbeta CDR3 regions were amplified from genomic DNA using the immunoSEQ Assay, a bias-controlled multiplex PCR. As for the original processing: Nucleated cell counts per sample were estimated from amplification of reference gene primers within the assay. To quantify the absolute abundance of each unique TCRbeta CDR3 rearrangement, sequence reads were collapsed and filtered. For each sample, productive Simpson clonality was calculated as the square root of Simpson's diversity index over productive rearrangements. TCRdb holds this immuneACCESS table with in-frame rearrangements only. Some clones are missing; in checked studies, unresolved V genes explain under half, and the rest has no known cause. The V and J calls and the clone size are those of that table, but D and trimming were determined from the DNA. A total of more than 200,000 clones appear in this sample, around 90% of them only once. Approximately 3.3% of the sample lies in the top ten.

Measured from the cysteine to the phenylalanine, the CDR3 is 15 residues long. The entry retains the CDR3 DNA only, 45 bases that are in frame from base 1. CDR1 SGHDT and CDR2 YYEEEE were looked up in the germline V gene. Trimming takes 5 bases off V and 4 bases off J; junction bases not matched to a gene: 9. This sequence originates from a man younger than 35 with active or convalescent COVID-19. The sample consisted of peripheral blood. The rearrangement combines TRBV5-6 with TRBJ1-5, and 7 bases in between align with TRBD1. CDR3 reads: CASSWNGQVNQPQHF. The sequenced DNA: TGTGCCAGCAGTTGGAACGGACAGGTTAATCAGCCCCAGCATTTT. With all but the CDR3 taken from the reference TRBV5-6 and TRBJ1-5 genes, the full variable domain is: DAGVTQSPTHLIKTRGQQVTLRCSPKSGHDTVSWYQQALGQGPQFIFQYYEEEERQRGNFPDRFSGHQFPNYSSELNVNALLLGDSALYLCASSWNGQVNQPQHFGDGTRLSIL.